Described below is a single TCR beta chain sequence and its context. Its specificity is not known. CDR1 and CDR2 from the germline V gene are SGHVS and FQNEAQ. CDR3 length: 17 amino acids. Trimming took off 2 bases at V and 7 bases at J, with 20 bases between the two ends. The data were obtained in a study of T cells in narcolepsy. Assay: immunoSEQ multiplex PCR; the TCRdb copy retains only in-frame clones and omits some. The data show around 30,000 clones, around 86% seen once. Study-level findings and limits: No autoreactive T cell clone sequences appeared in some memory CD4+ repertoires. Autoreactive clonotypes reportedly recurred in blood of same and different patients, not controls.

Sequenced: CD45RA- memory CD4+ T cells from PBMCs. This clonotype was obtained from a human donor with narcolepsy. This rearrangement joins TRBV7-8 to TRBJ2-2; D is possibly TRBD2 (6 bases). The CDR3 region has the DNA TGTGCCAGCAGCTTACCCCTAGCGACGGAGCCGGTCGGGGAGCTGTTTTTT. The encoded protein is CASSLPLATEPVGELFF.